This T cell receptor (beta chain) came from a study of blood T cell repertoires in COVID-19. Study overall: The United States, Italy and Spain supplied acute and convalescent COVID-19 samples. From T cells, B-cell-depleted T cells, or PBMCs came the material, which was cDNA or gDNA.

Patients of the Seattle cohort, enrolled during active infection, were followed longitudinally. Original methodology: Reference gene primer amplification gave estimated nucleated cell counts. Some clones are missing from TCRdb's copy, which holds only in-frame ones; the method was immunoSEQ multiplex PCR. V, J and clone size derive from that table, while D and trimming were established from the DNA sequence. The sample shows some 240,000 clones, roughly 90% of them seen only once. There are 18 residues in the CDR3. The germline V gene encodes CDR1 SEHNR and CDR2 FQNEAQ (reference sequence). V was trimmed by 2 bases and J by 3 bases, leaving 19 bases between them.

Sequencing was done on a sample of peripheral blood. The chain recombines TRBV7-9 with TRBJ2-2, with D possibly matching TRBD1 (6 bases). The receptor comes from a woman aged 60 to 75 with COVID-19, enrolled during active disease. DNA for the CDR3: TGTGCCAGCAGCTTAAATGGGTTCGGTGACAGGTACACCGGGGAGCTGTTTTTT. It yields the protein CASSLNGFGDRYTGELFF.